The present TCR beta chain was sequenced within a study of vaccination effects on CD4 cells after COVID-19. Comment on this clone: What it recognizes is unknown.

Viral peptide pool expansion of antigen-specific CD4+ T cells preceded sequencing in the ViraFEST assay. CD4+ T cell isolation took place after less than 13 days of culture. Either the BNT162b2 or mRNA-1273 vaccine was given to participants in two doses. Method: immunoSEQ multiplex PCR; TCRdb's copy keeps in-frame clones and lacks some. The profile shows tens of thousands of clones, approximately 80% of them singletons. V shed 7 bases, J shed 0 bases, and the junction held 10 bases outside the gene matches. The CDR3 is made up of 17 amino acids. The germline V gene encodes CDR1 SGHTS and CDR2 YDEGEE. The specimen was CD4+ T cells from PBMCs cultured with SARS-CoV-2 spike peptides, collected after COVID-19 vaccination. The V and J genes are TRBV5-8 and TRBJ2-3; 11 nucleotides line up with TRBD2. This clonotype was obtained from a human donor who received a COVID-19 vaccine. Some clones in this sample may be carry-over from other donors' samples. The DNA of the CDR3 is TGTGCCAGCCCTTGGCTAGCGGGGGGACCTAGCACAGATACGCAGTATTTT. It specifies CASPWLAGGPSTDTQYF.